This T cell receptor beta chain was recovered during a study of shared clonotypes between healthy human individuals. General study points: Larger estimated richness was generally seen in naive subsets than in memory subsets.

The authors ran the assay at deep level. Repertoires were generated with immunoSEQ multiplex PCR, while TCRdb's copy carries only in-frame clones and drops some. The sample lists hundreds of thousands of clones, almost 95% occurring once. Cells designated naive CD8 were CD45RO-negative and were positively selected for CCR7, with terminally differentiated effector memory CD45RA+ cells excluded. For this clone: As yet, its antigen is unknown.

Germline CDR1 reads KGHSH; CDR2 reads LQKENI. Trimming at V came to 8 bases and at J to 1 base, leaving 6 bases not matched to a gene. The CDR3 has 15 residues. Material for sequencing was naive CD8+ T cells sorted from blood. This rearrangement joins TRBV18 to TRBJ2-2; 8 bases match TRBD1. The clonotype was recovered from a man aged 25 to 40 in good health. In DNA, the CDR3 is TGTGCCAGCCTCCTGACAGGGGAGAACACCGGGGAGCTGTTTTTT. As protein: CASLLTGENTGELFF.